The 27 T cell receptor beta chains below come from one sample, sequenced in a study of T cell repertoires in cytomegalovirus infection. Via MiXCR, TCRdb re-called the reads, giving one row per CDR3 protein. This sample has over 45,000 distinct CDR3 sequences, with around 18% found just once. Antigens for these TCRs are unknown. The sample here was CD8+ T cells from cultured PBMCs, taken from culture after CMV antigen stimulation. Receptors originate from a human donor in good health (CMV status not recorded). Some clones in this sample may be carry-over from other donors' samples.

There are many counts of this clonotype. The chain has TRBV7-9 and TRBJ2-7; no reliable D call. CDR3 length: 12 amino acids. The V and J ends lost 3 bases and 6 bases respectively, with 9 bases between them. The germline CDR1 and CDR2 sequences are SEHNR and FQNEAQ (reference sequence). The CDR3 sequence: CASSLYEREQYF. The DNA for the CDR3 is TGTGCCAGCAGCTTGTACGAACGCGAGCAGTACTTC.

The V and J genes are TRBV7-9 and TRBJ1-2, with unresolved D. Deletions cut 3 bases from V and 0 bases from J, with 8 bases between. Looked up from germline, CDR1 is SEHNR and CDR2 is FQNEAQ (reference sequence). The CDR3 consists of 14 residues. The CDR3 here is CASSLSATNYGYTF. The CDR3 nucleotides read TGTGCCAGCAGCTTGTCGGCCACTAACTATGGCTACACCTTC.

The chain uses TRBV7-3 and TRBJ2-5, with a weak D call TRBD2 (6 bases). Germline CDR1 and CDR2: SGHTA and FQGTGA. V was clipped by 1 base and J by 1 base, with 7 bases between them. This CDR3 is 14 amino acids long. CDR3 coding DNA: TGTGCCAGCAGCTTAATGGGGGGCCAAGAGACCCAGTACTTC. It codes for CASSLMGGQETQYF.

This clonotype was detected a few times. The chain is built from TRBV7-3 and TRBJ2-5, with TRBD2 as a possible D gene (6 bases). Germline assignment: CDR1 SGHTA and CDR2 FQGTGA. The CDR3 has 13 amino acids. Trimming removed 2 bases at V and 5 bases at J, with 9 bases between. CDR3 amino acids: CASSLGGVETQYF. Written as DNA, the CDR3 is TGTGCCAGCAGCTTAGGAGGGGTCGAGACCCAGTACTTC.

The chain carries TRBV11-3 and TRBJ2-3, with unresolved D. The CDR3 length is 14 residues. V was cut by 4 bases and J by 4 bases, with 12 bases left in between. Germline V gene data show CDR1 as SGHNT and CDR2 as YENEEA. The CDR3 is CASSSTGVPDTQYF. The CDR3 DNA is TGTGCCAGCAGCTCCACCGGAGTCCCAGATACGCAGTATTTT.

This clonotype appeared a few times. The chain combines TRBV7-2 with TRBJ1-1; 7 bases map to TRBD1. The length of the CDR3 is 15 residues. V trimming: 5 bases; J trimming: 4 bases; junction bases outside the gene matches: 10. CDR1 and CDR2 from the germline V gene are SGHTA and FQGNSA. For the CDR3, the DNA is TGTGCCAGCAGCCCTTGGGACAGTTCGGGCACTGAAGCTTTCTTT. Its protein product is CASSPWDSSGTEAFF.

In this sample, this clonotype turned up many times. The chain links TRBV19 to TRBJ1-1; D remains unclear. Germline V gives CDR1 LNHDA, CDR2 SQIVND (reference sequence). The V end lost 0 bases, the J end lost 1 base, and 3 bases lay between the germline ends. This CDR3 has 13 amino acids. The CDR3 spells CASSIDENTEAFF. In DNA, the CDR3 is TGTGCCAGTAGTATAGACGAGAACACTGAAGCTTTCTTT. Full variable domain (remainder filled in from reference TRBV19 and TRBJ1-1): DGGITQSPKYLFRKEGQNVTLSCEQNLNHDAMYWYRQDPGQGLRLIYYSQIVNDFQKGDIAEGYSVSREKKESFPLTVTSAQKNPTAFYLCASSIDENTEAFFGQGTRLTVV.

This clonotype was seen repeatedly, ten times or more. Written as DNA, the CDR3 is TGTGCCAGCAGTTTAGAGGGGTTCGGAGATACGCAGTATTTT. Translated, it gives CASSLEGFGDTQYF. The rearrangement uses TRBV12-3 or TRBV12-4 and TRBJ2-3, with a tentative D call TRBD1 (5 bases). The CDR3 length is 14 residues. The V gene lost 1 base and the J gene lost 5 bases, with 10 bases spanning the gap.

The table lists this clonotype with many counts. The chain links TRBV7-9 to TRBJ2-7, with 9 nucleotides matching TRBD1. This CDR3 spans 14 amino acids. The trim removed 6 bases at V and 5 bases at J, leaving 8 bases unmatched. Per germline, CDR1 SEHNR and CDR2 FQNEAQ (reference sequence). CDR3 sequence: CASRSGTGPDEQYF. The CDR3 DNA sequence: TGTGCCAGCAGATCAGGGACAGGGCCCGACGAGCAGTACTTC.

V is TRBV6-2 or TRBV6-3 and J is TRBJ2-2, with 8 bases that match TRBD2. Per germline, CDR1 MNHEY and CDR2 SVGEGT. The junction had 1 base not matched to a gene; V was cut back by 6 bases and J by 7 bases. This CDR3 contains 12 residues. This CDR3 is CASSGRVGELFF. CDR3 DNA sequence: TGTGCCAGCAGCGGGAGGGTCGGGGAGCTGTTTTTT.

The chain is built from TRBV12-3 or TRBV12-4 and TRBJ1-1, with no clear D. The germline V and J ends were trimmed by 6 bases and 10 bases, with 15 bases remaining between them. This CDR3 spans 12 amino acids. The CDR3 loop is CASSSGRFGAFF. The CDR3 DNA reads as TGTGCCAGCAGCTCGGGAAGATTCGGAGCTTTCTTT.

CDR3 protein: CASSVSRTGPSLGYTF. For the CDR3, the DNA is TGTGCCAGCAGTGTTTCTCGGACAGGGCCCTCCCTAGGCTACACCTTC. The chain employs TRBV28 and TRBJ1-2; 8 positions match TRBD1. CDR1 MDHEN and CDR2 SYDVKM come from the germline V gene. V shed 5 bases and J 8 bases; nucleotides not matched to a gene: 16. This CDR3 contains 16 residues.

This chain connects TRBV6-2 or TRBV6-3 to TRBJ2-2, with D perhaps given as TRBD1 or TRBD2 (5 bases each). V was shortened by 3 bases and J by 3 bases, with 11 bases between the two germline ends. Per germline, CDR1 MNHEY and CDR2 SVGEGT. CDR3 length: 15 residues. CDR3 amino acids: CASSYAGDHTGELFF. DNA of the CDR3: TGTGCCAGCAGTTATGCTGGGGACCACACCGGGGAGCTGTTTTTT.

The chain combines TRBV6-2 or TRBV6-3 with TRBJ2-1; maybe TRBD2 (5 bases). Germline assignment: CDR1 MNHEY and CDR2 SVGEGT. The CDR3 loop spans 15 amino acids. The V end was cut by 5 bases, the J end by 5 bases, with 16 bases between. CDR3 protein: CASSLLSVPDNEQFF. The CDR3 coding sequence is TGTGCCAGCAGTCTACTTAGCGTACCAGACAATGAGCAGTTCTTC.

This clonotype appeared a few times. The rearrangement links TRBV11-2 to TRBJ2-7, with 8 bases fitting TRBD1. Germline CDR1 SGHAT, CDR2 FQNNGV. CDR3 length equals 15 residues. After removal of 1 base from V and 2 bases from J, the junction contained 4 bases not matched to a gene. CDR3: CASSLAVTGAYEQYF. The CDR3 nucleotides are TGTGCCAGCAGCTTAGCTGTGACAGGGGCCTACGAGCAGTACTTC.

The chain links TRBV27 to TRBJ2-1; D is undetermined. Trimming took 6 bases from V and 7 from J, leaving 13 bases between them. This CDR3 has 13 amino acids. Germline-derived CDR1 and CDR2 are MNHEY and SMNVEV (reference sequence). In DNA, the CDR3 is TGTGCCAGCAGAGGCTCTCCAGGAAATGAGCAGTTCTTC. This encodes CASRGSPGNEQFF.

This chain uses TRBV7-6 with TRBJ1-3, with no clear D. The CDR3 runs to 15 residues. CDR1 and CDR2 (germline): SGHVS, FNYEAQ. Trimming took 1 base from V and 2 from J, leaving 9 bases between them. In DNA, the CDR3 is TGTGCCAGCAGCTTAGGGCGTGGCCCTGGAAACACCATATATTTT. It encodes CASSLGRGPGNTIYF.

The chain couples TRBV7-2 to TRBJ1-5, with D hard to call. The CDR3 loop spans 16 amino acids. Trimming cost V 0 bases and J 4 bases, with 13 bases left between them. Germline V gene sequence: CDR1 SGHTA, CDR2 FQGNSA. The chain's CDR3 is CASSLAIRSPNQPQHF. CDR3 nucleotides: TGTGCCAGCAGCTTAGCGATCCGATCCCCAAATCAGCCCCAGCATTTT.

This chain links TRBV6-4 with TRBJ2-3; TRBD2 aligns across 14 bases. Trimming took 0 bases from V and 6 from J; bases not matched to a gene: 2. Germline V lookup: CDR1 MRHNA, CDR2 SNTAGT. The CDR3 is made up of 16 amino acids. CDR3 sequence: CASSDSTSGGADTQYF. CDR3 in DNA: TGTGCCAGCAGTGACTCGACTAGCGGGGGGGCCGATACGCAGTATTTT.

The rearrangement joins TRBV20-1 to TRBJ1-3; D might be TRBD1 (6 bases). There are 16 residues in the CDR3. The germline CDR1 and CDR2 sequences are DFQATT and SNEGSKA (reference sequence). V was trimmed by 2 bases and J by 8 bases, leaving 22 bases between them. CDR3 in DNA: TGCAGTGCTAGAAGCGGGAGACAGGAAACTTTGGACACCATATATTTT. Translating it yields CSARSGRQETLDTIYF.

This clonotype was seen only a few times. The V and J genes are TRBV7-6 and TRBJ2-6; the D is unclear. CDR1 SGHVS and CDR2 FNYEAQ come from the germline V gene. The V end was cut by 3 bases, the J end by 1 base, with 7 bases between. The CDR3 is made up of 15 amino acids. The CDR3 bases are TGTGCCAGCAGCTTTCAACTGTCTGGGGCCAACGTCCTGACTTTC. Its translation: CASSFQLSGANVLTF.

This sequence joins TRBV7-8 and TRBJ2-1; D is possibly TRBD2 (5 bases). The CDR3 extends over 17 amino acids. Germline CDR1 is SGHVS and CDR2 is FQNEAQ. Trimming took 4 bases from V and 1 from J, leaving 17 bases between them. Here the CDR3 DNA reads TGTGCCAGCAGCTCGGAAAGAAACGAGGGATCCTACAATGAGCAGTTCTTC. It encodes CASSSERNEGSYNEQFF.

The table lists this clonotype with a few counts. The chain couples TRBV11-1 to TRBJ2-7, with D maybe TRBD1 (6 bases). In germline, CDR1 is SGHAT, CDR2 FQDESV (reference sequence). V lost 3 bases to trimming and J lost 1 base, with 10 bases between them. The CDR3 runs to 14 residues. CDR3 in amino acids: CASSLGHQSYEQYF. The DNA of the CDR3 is TGTGCCAGCAGCTTGGGACACCAGTCCTACGAGCAGTACTTC.

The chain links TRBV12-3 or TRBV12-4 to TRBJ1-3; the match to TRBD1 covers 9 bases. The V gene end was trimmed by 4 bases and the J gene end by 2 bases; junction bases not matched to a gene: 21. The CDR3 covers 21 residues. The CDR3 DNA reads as TGTGCCAGCAGTTCCCGAAACAGGGGGCGCGGCGGGAGAGTGACTGGAAACACCATATATTTT. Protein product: CASSSRNRGRGGRVTGNTIYF.

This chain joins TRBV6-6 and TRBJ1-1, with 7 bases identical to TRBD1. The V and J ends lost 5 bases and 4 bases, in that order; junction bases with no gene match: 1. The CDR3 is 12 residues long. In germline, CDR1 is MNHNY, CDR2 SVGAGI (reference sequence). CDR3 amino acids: CASSTGVTEAFF. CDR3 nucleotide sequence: TGTGCCAGCAGTACAGGGGTCACTGAAGCTTTCTTT.

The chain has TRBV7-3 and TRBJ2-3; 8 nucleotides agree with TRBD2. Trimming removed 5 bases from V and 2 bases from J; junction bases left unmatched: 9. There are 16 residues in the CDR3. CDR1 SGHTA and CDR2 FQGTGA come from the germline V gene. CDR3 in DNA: TGTGCCAGCAGCACTCCCACTAGCGGTTACACAGATACGCAGTATTTT. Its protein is CASSTPTSGYTDTQYF. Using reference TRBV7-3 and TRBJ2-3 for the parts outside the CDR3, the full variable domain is GAGVSQTPSNKVTEKGKYVELRCDPISGHTALYWYRQSLGQGPEFLIYFQGTGAADDSGLPNDRFFAVRPEGSVSTLKIQRTERGDSAVYLCASSTPTSGYTDTQYFGPGTRLTVL.

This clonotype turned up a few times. The CDR3 DNA reads TGTGCCAGCAGTAAAAGGCTAGCGGGGGGCCCCGGGGTCCACAATGAGCAGTTCTTC. Protein product: CASSKRLAGGPGVHNEQFF. The rearrangement joins TRBV12-3 or TRBV12-4 to TRBJ2-1; 11 nucleotides agree with TRBD2. Losses at the gene ends were 5 bases for V and 5 bases for J; bases not matched to a gene: 17. The CDR3 spans 19 residues.